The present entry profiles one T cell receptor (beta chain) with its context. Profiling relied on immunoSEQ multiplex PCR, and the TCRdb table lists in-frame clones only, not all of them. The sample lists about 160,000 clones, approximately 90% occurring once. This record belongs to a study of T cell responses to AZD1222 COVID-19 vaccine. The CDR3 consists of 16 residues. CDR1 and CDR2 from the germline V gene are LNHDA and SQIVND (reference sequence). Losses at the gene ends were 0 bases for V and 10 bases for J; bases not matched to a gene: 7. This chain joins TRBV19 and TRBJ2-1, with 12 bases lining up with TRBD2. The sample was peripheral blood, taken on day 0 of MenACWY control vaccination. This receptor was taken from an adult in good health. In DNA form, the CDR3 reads TGTGCCAGTAGTATAGACCTAGCGGGAGGGGGCGGCGAGCAGTTCTTC. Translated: CASSIDLAGGGGEQFF.